This TCR beta chain was found in a study of T cell responses to AZD1222 COVID-19 vaccine. Libraries were prepared by immunoSEQ multiplex PCR; TCRdb keeps only in-frame clonotypes and omits some of them. The sample holds roughly 260,000 clones, over 90% seen once. Study-level findings and limits: Nearly half of spike-specific TCRs reportedly target variant regions that are unmutated in the B.1.351 and B.1.1.7 variants. Donors were mostly white British, more females; clonal diversity possibly underestimated.

Trimming removed 2 bases at V and 14 bases at J, with 16 bases between. This CDR3 has 13 amino acids. Looked up from germline, CDR1 is KGHSH and CDR2 is LQKENI. To note about this clone: The target antigen is unknown.

The sample was peripheral blood, taken on day 0 of AZD1222 vaccination. The origin of this receptor is an adult in good health. The genes are TRBV18 and TRBJ2-1, with a possible D match to TRBD2 (6 bases). The CDR3 DNA follows: TGTGCCAGCTCACCAAACCGGGAGTCTGGGGAGTTCTTC. It is translated as CASSPNRESGEFF.